Below, 21 T cell receptor beta chains from the same sample are listed, as sequenced in a study of blood T cell repertoires in COVID-19. The table came from immunoSEQ multiplex PCR; TCRdb's copy has only in-frame clones and leaves some out. This sample yields some 500,000 clones, of which 88% are seen a single time; 1.5% to 2% belongs to the top ten. The sample was PBMCs or T cells enriched from blood (not recorded which). These TCRs come from a woman aged 40 to 50 who had recovered from COVID-19.

The chain is built from TRBV18 and TRBJ2-1; TRBD2 agrees at 11 bases. The CDR3 is 16 amino acids. V was clipped by 3 bases and J by 6 bases; unmatched bases: 7. Germline lookup yields CDR1 KGHSH and CDR2 LQKENI. In DNA, the CDR3 is TGTGCCAGCTCACCTCAGAAACTAGCGGGAGTCAATGAGCAGTTCTTC. This translates into CASSPQKLAGVNEQFF.

This chain joins TRBV6-5 and TRBJ2-1, with 13 positions matching TRBD2. Germline CDR1 MNHEY, CDR2 SVGAGI. J lost 9 bases, V lost 7 bases, and 9 bases had no gene match. There are 15 residues in the CDR3. The CDR3 sequence: CASKFTSGRAGEQFF. The CDR3 DNA is TGTGCCAGCAAATTCACTAGCGGGAGGGCCGGTGAGCAGTTCTTC.

The chain has TRBV11-2 and TRBJ2-1; D is possibly TRBD2 (6 bases). The germline CDR1 and CDR2 sequences are SGHAT and FQNNGV. Trimming removed 3 bases at V and 5 bases at J, with 14 bases between. The CDR3 sequence is 15 residues long. CDR3 amino acids: CASSLIMAGNNEQFF. For the CDR3, the DNA is TGTGCCAGCAGCTTGATAATGGCGGGGAACAATGAGCAGTTCTTC.

The V and J genes are TRBV5-5 and TRBJ1-6; D is undetermined. The germline V gene has CDR1 SGHKS and CDR2 YYEKEE (reference sequence). This CDR3 comprises 16 residues. V lost 2 bases and J lost 7, with 16 bases in between. The CDR3 loop reads CASSFWKIQSNSPLHF. CDR3 coding DNA: TGTGCCAGCAGCTTCTGGAAAATACAGTCGAATTCACCCCTCCACTTT.

This chain uses TRBV28 with TRBJ1-1; TRBD1 agrees at 10 bases. Germline V CDR1 and CDR2: MDHEN, SYDVKM. The V and J ends lost 2 bases and 4 bases, in that order; junction bases with no gene match: 16. This CDR3 has 19 residues. As DNA, the CDR3 is TGTGCCAGCAGTTTACTTACCGGGACAGGGGCTATGAAAGGCACTGAAGCTTTCTTT. Protein sequence: CASSLLTGTGAMKGTEAFF.

The chain employs TRBV13 and TRBJ2-2, with TRBD1 matching over 8 bases. J gave up 4 bases and V 4 bases, and 11 bases lay outside the gene matches. The CDR3 runs 17 residues. Germline lookup yields CDR1 PRHDT and CDR2 FYEKMQ (reference sequence). CDR3 amino acids: CASSSSTGDRVTGELFF. The CDR3 region has the DNA TGTGCCAGCAGCTCGTCGACAGGGGATCGTGTCACCGGGGAGCTGTTTTTT.

The rearrangement uses TRBV4-3 and TRBJ1-4; D might be TRBD1 (5 bases). The germline gives CDR1 LGHNA, CDR2 YSLEER. CDR3 size: 14 residues. V was pared by 1 base and J by 5 bases, with 8 bases between. The CDR3 protein is CASSQGQFNEKLFF. DNA of the CDR3: TGCGCCAGCAGCCAAGGACAGTTCAATGAAAAACTGTTTTTT.

The rearrangement joins TRBV25-1 to TRBJ2-5; D might be TRBD1 (6 bases). Trimming removed 6 bases from V and 4 bases from J, with 18 bases in between. Germline CDR1 reads MGHDK; CDR2 reads SYGVNS. The CDR3 is 15 amino acids. Here the CDR3 reads CASRTGTSFGETQYF. CDR3 DNA: TGTGCCAGCAGGACAGGAACATCATTTGGAGAGACCCAGTACTTC. Using reference TRBV25-1 and TRBJ2-5 for the parts outside the CDR3, the full variable domain is EADIYQTPRYLVIGTGKKITLECSQTMGHDKMYWYQQDPGMELHLIHYSYGVNSTEKGDLSSESTVSRIRTEHFPLTLESARPSHTSQYLCASRTGTSFGETQYFGPGTRLLVL.

The rearrangement joins TRBV6-5 to TRBJ1-2; 10 bases agree with TRBD1. This CDR3 contains 15 residues. Per germline, CDR1 MNHEY and CDR2 SVGAGI. V was clipped by 6 bases and J by 6 bases; unmatched bases: 10. CDR3 residues: CASRKGDRGNHGYTF. The CDR3 DNA is TGTGCCAGCAGGAAAGGGGACAGGGGCAATCATGGCTACACCTTC.

This clone was observed a single time. This chain connects TRBV4-1 to TRBJ2-7, with TRBD2 matching over 11 bases. CDR3 size: 15 residues. V dropped 3 bases and J dropped 3; count of bases not matched to a gene: 4. CDR1 MGHRA and CDR2 YSYEKL come from the germline V gene. This CDR3 is CASSQTSGNHYEQYF. CDR3 DNA sequence: TGCGCCAGCAGCCAGACTAGCGGGAACCACTACGAGCAGTACTTC.

The rearrangement links TRBV7-2 to TRBJ1-1; D gene unclear. This CDR3 contains 14 residues. Trimming left V 1 base short and J 5 bases short, with 11 bases between. Germline V gene lookup returns CDR1 SGHTA and CDR2 FQGNSA. The CDR3 protein is CASSLVGWRTEAFF. The CDR3 DNA is TGTGCCAGCAGCTTAGTGGGGTGGAGGACTGAAGCTTTCTTT.

The chain recombines TRBV10-1 with TRBJ1-4; 7 nucleotides align to TRBD1. Germline V gene lookup returns CDR1 WNHNN and CDR2 SYGVQD (reference sequence). This CDR3 comprises 16 residues. J gave up 6 bases and V 3 bases, and 10 bases lay outside the gene matches. CDR3: CASSDLIDREDEKLFF. DNA of the CDR3: TGCGCCAGCAGTGACCTTATAGACAGGGAGGATGAAAAACTGTTTTTT.

The rearrangement joins TRBV18 to TRBJ1-6; D perhaps matches TRBD1 (6 bases). This CDR3 spans 16 amino acids. From germline, CDR1 is KGHSH and CDR2 LQKENI. V was cut by 4 bases and J by 6 bases, with 16 bases left in between. As DNA, the CDR3 is TGTGCCAGCTCACTCGGCCAGGGGTCTGGTAATTCACCCCTCCACTTT. This gives the protein CASSLGQGSGNSPLHF.

This clone was counted once. V usage is TRBV15 and J usage is TRBJ2-7; D not resolved. Germline values: CDR1 LNHNV, CDR2 YYDKDF (reference sequence). This CDR3 has 14 amino acids. V shed 6 bases and J shed 3 bases, with 15 bases lying between them. CDR3: CATSEESFLYEQYF. The CDR3 bases are TGTGCCACCAGTGAGGAAAGTTTCCTCTACGAGCAGTACTTC. Full variable domain (rest looked up from reference TRBV15 and TRBJ2-7): DAMVIQNPRYQVTQFGKPVTLSCSQTLNHNVMYWYQQKSSQAPKLLFHYYDKDFNNEADTPDNFQSRRPNTSFCFLDIRSPGLGDTAMYLCATSEESFLYEQYFGPGTRLTVT.

This clone has just a few counts. The V and J genes are TRBV10-1 and TRBJ2-1; D is uncertain. Germline V gene sequence: CDR1 WNHNN, CDR2 SYGVQD (reference sequence). The CDR3 extends over 13 amino acids. The V end was cut by 2 bases, the J end by 9 bases, with 11 bases between. CDR3 nucleotide sequence: TGCGCCAGCAGTGAGCCGCTGATCGGTGAGCAGTTCTTC. Translation: CASSEPLIGEQFF.

This clone turned up a few times. The gene calls are TRBV19 and TRBJ2-7, with TRBD2 identical over 9 bases. J lost 5 bases, V lost 1 base, and 6 bases had no gene match. The CDR3 loop spans 15 amino acids. Looked up from germline, CDR1 is LNHDA and CDR2 is SQIVND (reference sequence). The CDR3 protein is CASSIVGGRDHEQYF. The CDR3 DNA sequence: TGTGCCAGTAGTATAGTTGGCGGGAGGGACCACGAGCAGTACTTC.

CDR3: CASSDRVPGTGFF. The DNA for the CDR3 is TGTGCCAGCAGTGATCGGGTTCCCGGGACTGGGTTTTTT. The chain carries TRBV6-1 and TRBJ1-4; D perhaps matches TRBD1 (5 bases). Trimming stripped 3 bases from V and 16 bases from J, with 18 bases between. The CDR3 sequence is 13 residues long. Germline V gives CDR1 MNHNS, CDR2 SASEGT.

The chain employs TRBV7-9 and TRBJ1-4; 7 bases are shared with TRBD1. V dropped 5 bases and J dropped 7; count of bases not matched to a gene: 7. Per germline, CDR1 SEHNR and CDR2 FQNEAQ (reference sequence). This CDR3 region has 14 residues. This chain's CDR3 is CASSPAGTVEKLFF. CDR3 nucleotides: TGTGCCAGCAGCCCTGCCGGGACAGTTGAAAAACTGTTTTTT. The full variable domain, with the rest looked up from reference TRBV7-9 and TRBJ1-4, is DTGVSQNPRHKITKRGQNVTFRCDPISEHNRLYWYRQTLGQGPEFLTYFQNEAQLEKSRLLSDRFSAERPKGSFSTLEIQRTEQGDSAMYLCASSPAGTVEKLFFGSGTQLSVL.

This clone was picked up one time. V gene TRBV5-4 combines with J gene TRBJ2-5, with 9 bases that match TRBD2. The V gene end was trimmed by 2 bases and the J gene end by 4 bases; junction bases not matched to a gene: 18. This CDR3 region has 19 residues. CDR1 and CDR2 from the germline V gene are SGHNT and YYREEE (reference sequence). The chain's CDR3 is CASSFFQGNLAGSRETQYF. CDR3 coding DNA: TGTGCCAGCAGCTTTTTCCAGGGGAACCTAGCGGGAAGTCGAGAGACCCAGTACTTC.

The chain recombines TRBV18 with TRBJ1-1, with D unclear. This CDR3 is 14 amino acids long. Germline V gene lookup returns CDR1 KGHSH and CDR2 LQKENI. V dropped 3 bases and J dropped 2 bases, with 10 bases sitting between them. This CDR3 is CASSPSRVNTEAFF. In nucleotides, the CDR3 is TGTGCCAGCTCACCTAGCAGAGTTAACACTGAAGCTTTCTTT.

The chain uses TRBV5-1 and TRBJ1-6; 7 bases map to TRBD1. This CDR3 is built from 17 residues. Germline lookup yields CDR1 SGHRS and CDR2 YFSETQ. Unmatched junction bases numbered 12, after V lost 0 bases and J lost 9 bases. The CDR3 bases are TGCGCCAGCAGCTTGGGCCCGTTAACAGGGGACGGTTCACCCCTCCACTTT. Translation: CASSLGPLTGDGSPLHF.